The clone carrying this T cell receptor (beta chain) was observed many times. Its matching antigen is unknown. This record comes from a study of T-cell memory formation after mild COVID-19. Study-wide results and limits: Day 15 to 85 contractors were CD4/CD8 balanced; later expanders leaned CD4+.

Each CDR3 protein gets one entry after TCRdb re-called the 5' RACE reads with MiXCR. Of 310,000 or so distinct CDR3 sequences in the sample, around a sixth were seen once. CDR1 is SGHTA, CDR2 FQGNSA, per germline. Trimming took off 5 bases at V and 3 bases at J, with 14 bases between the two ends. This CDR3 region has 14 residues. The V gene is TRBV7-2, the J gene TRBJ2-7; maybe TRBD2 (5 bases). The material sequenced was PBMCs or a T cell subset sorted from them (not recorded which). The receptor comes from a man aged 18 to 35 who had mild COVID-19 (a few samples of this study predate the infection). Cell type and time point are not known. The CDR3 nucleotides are TGTGCCAGCAGCACTCCGGGGAAAAGCTACGAGCAGTACTTC. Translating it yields CASSTPGKSYEQYF.